Described below is a single T cell receptor beta chain sequence and its context. Its target is not known. Sequencing was performed with immunoSEQ multiplex PCR; in TCRdb, only in-frame clones are kept and a portion is missing. Of around 3,600 clones in the sample, 18% are singletons; the top ten hold around 20%. The data derive from a study of T cell clonotyping in hematopoietic cell transplantation. Study results and caveats: CD4 and CD8 repertoire contributions could not be separated without sorting. Recipient TCR diversity dropped after transplant; expanded clonotypes rose from day 30 to 180. At the given depth, recipient repertoires were over 95% de novo clonotypes.

The V gene lost 3 bases and the J gene lost 1 base, with 3 bases spanning the gap. CDR3 length: 12 residues. CDR1 MDHEN and CDR2 SYDVKM come from the germline V gene. Sample: peripheral blood mononuclear cells, taken 30 days after allogeneic stem cell transplant. The rearrangement uses TRBV28 and TRBJ1-1; D ambiguous. The source of this sequence is a male patient aged 45-59 years who had an allogeneic stem cell transplant from a related donor, so the T cells may come from the graft donor. Some clones in this sample may be carry-over from other donors' samples. The CDR3 spells CASSLGNTEAFF. The CDR3 nucleotides read TGTGCCAGCAGTTTGGGGAACACTGAAGCTTTCTTT.